This is a list of T cell receptor beta chains from one sample in a study of Ad26.COV2.S vaccination and SARS-CoV-2 variants. Libraries were prepared by immunoSEQ multiplex PCR; TCRdb keeps only in-frame clonotypes and omits some of them. The sample contains roughly 330,000 clones, roughly 90% of which appear only once. Sample: peripheral blood, taken in a trial of Ad26.COV2.S vaccine versus placebo. These receptors all stem from a person between 18 and 59 years old who received the Ad26.COV2.S COVID-19 vaccine or a placebo. CDR3s include the opening cysteine and the closing phenylalanine or tryptophan. A D gene is named only where the DNA matches it firmly. A clone size is listed for some rows: how often the clone was seen (once, few, many), or a class if it is expanded.

clone_size,v_call,d_call,j_call,cdr3_aa,cdr3_nt
-,TRBV2,-,TRBJ2-3,CASSDIDTQYF,TGTGCCAGCAGTGACATAGATACGCAGTATTTT
-,TRBV24-1,TRBD2,TRBJ2-1,CATSGPASGSYNEQFF,TGTGCCACCAGTGGCCCAGCTAGCGGGAGTTACAATGAGCAGTTCTTC
-,TRBV19,TRBD1,TRBJ1-2,CASSGQYIRTGVTDYGYTF,TGTGCCAGTAGTGGACAATACATCCGGACAGGGGTAACGGACTATGGCTACACCTTC
-,TRBV4-1,-,TRBJ1-6,CASSLRTVVGNSPLHF,TGCGCCAGCAGCCTCCGGACAGTTGTCGGCAATTCACCCCTCCACTTT
-,TRBV7-9,-,TRBJ1-1,CASSLITEAFF,TGTGCCAGCAGCTTAATCACTGAAGCTTTCTTT
-,TRBV15,TRBD2,TRBJ2-3,CATGRGGKETDTQYF,TGTGCCACCGGGCGGGGGGGCAAGGAGACAGATACGCAGTATTTT
-,TRBV19,-,TRBJ1-6,CASSILSNSPLHF,TGTGCCAGTAGTATACTTTCTAATTCACCCCTCCACTTT
-,TRBV11-3,-,TRBJ1-1,CASSLKENTEAFF,TGTGCCAGCAGCTTGAAGGAGAACACTGAAGCTTTCTTT
-,TRBV4-3,-,TRBJ1-2,CASSQEHEVGEGTGYGYTF,TGCGCCAGCAGCCAAGAGCACGAGGTCGGGGAGGGAACAGGCTATGGCTACACCTTC
once,TRBV19,TRBD1,TRBJ2-5,CASSIDLWTGVETQYF,TGTGCCAGTAGTATAGATCTTTGGACAGGGGTCGAGACCCAGTACTTC
-,TRBV27,TRBD2,TRBJ2-2,CASAGTRNTGELFF,TGTGCCAGTGCCGGGACTAGGAACACCGGGGAGCTGTTTTTT
few,TRBV24-1,-,TRBJ2-2,CATSDHDSAPGELFF,TGTGCCACCAGTGATCATGACAGTGCACCCGGGGAGCTGTTTTTT
once,TRBV11-1,-,TRBJ2-5,CASSLDQETQYF,TGTGCCAGCAGCTTAGACCAAGAGACCCAGTACTTC
many,TRBV9,TRBD2,TRBJ2-1,CASSVGTSGIRDEQFF,TGTGCCAGCAGCGTAGGGACTAGCGGGATTAGAGATGAGCAGTTCTTC
few,TRBV10-1,-,TRBJ2-7,CASSPQGTYEQYF,TGCGCCAGCAGTCCCCAGGGGACCTACGAGCAGTACTTC
once,TRBV18,-,TRBJ2-5,CASSRPSTETQYF,TGTGCCAGCTCACGACCTAGTACCGAGACCCAGTACTTC
-,TRBV19,-,TRBJ1-5,CASSIVNVQPQHF,TGTGCCAGTAGTATAGTCAATGTTCAGCCCCAGCATTTT
-,TRBV7-9,-,TRBJ1-2,CASSLVVDGYTF,TGTGCCAGCAGCTTAGTTGTTGATGGCTACACCTTC
-,TRBV19,TRBD1,TRBJ1-2,CASLDRGPGNGYTF,TGTGCCAGTCTCGACAGGGGTCCAGGTAACGGCTACACCTTC
-,TRBV7-9,-,TRBJ1-1,CAFVERNTEAFF,TGTGCCTTCGTTGAGCGGAACACTGAAGCTTTCTTT
once,TRBV12-3/TRBV12-4,-,TRBJ1-2,CASSFFQNYGYTF,TGTGCCAGCAGTTTCTTTCAGAACTATGGCTACACCTTC
-,TRBV3-1/TRBV3-2,TRBD2,TRBJ2-1,CASSQKRYLAGGPSYNEQFF,TGTGCCAGCAGCCAAAAGCGTTATCTAGCGGGAGGTCCCTCCTACAATGAGCAGTTCTTC
-,TRBV19,-,TRBJ2-1,CASSPDSYNEQFF,TGTGCCAGTAGCCCCGACTCCTACAATGAGCAGTTCTTC
-,TRBV2,-,TRBJ1-1,CASSVQGSGLAEAFF,TGTGCCAGCAGTGTACAGGGAAGTGGGCTCGCTGAAGCTTTCTTT
-,TRBV5-1,TRBD1,TRBJ1-1,CASSTGDRVTEAFF,TGCGCCAGCAGCACCGGGGACAGGGTCACTGAAGCTTTCTTT
-,TRBV6-5,-,TRBJ1-4,CASSPYRVMSEKLFF,TGTGCCAGCAGCCCGTACAGGGTCATGAGTGAAAAACTGTTTTTT
few,TRBV6-5,-,TRBJ1-6,CASSLTPSSYNSPLHF,TGTGCCAGCAGTTTGACACCGAGCTCCTATAATTCACCCCTCCACTTT
-,TRBV28,TRBD2,TRBJ2-2,CASNIPGGGRGTGELFF,TGTGCCAGCAATATCCCCGGGGGGGGGCGAGGTACCGGGGAGCTGTTTTTT
-,TRBV6-5,TRBD1,TRBJ1-1,CASSYDRGREAFF,TGTGCCAGCAGTTACGACAGGGGGCGCGAAGCTTTCTTT
-,TRBV6-2/TRBV6-3,-,TRBJ1-2,CASSYKRQFDGYTF,TGTGCCAGCAGTTACAAACGACAGTTTGATGGCTACACCTTC
-,TRBV14,-,TRBJ1-2,CASSRNRDVYGYTF,TGTGCCAGCAGCCGAAACAGGGACGTCTATGGCTACACCTTC
once,TRBV5-1,TRBD1,TRBJ1-5,CASSPGQGDQPQHF,TGCGCCAGCAGCCCAGGACAGGGGGATCAGCCCCAGCATTTT
-,TRBV27,TRBD1,TRBJ2-1,CASGWTGLWNEQFF,TGTGCCAGCGGTTGGACAGGGCTTTGGAATGAGCAGTTCTTC
-,TRBV4-3,-,TRBJ2-5,CASSQDGALETQYF,TGCGCCAGCAGCCAAGATGGGGCTTTAGAGACCCAGTACTTC
-,TRBV15,TRBD2,TRBJ2-1,CATSRGLLREGFAHYYNEQFF,TGTGCCACCAGCAGAGGATTATTGCGGGAGGGGTTCGCACACTACTACAATGAGCAGTTCTTC
-,TRBV4-1,TRBD1,TRBJ2-3,CASSRRTGDSTDTQYF,TGCGCCAGCAGCCGACGGACAGGCGATAGCACAGATACGCAGTATTTT
-,TRBV5-4,TRBD2,TRBJ2-3,CASSPTGGQTDTQYF,TGTGCCAGCAGCCCAACGGGGGGGCAAACAGATACGCAGTATTTT
-,TRBV6-2/TRBV6-3,-,TRBJ1-1,CASSTGRWGEAFF,TGTGCCAGCAGCACGGGTCGGTGGGGTGAAGCTTTCTTT
-,TRBV5-1,TRBD1,TRBJ1-4,CASSLGQGYEKLFF,TGCGCCAGCAGCTTGGGACAGGGATATGAAAAACTGTTTTTT
-,TRBV5-1,TRBD2,TRBJ2-1,CASSLVAGEQFF,TGCGCCAGCAGCTTGGTAGCGGGTGAGCAGTTCTTC
-,TRBV6-5,-,TRBJ1-6,CASLGQANSPLHF,TGTGCCAGCTTGGGGCAGGCGAATTCACCCCTCCACTTT
-,TRBV3-1/TRBV3-2,TRBD2,TRBJ2-1,CASSQGGLAGVNEQFF,TGTGCCAGCAGCCAGGGGGGACTAGCGGGAGTCAATGAGCAGTTCTTC
-,TRBV6-5,-,TRBJ2-3,CASSFSQTTDTQYF,TGTGCCAGCAGTTTTAGCCAGACCACAGATACGCAGTATTTT
-,TRBV19,-,TRBJ1-1,CASSQTAMNTEAFF,TGTGCCAGTAGTCAGACAGCGATGAACACTGAAGCTTTCTTT
-,TRBV7-2,-,TRBJ1-5,CASSSRGGWDNQPQHF,TGTGCCAGCAGCTCCAGGGGTGGGTGGGACAATCAGCCCCAGCATTTT
-,TRBV6-5,-,TRBJ1-2,CAVGGRWKNYGYTF,TGTGCCGTCGGGGGGCGCTGGAAGAACTATGGCTACACCTTC
-,TRBV7-9,-,TRBJ2-3,CASSAPSSDTQYF,TGTGCCAGCAGCGCCCCGAGTTCCGATACGCAGTATTTT
many,TRBV24-1,-,TRBJ2-2,CATSDRTESGELFF,TGTGCCACCAGTGATCGCACCGAGTCCGGGGAGCTGTTTTTT
-,TRBV7-2,-,TRBJ2-3,CASSPRLHTDTQYF,TGTGCCAGCAGCCCACGTCTGCACACAGATACGCAGTATTTT
once,TRBV10-2,-,TRBJ2-1,CASSTMDEQFF,TGCGCCAGCAGTACGATGGATGAGCAGTTCTTC
once,TRBV6-2/TRBV6-3,-,TRBJ1-1,CASSYGAAYSNTEAFF,TGTGCCAGCAGTTATGGAGCAGCCTACTCGAACACTGAAGCTTTCTTT
-,TRBV12-3/TRBV12-4,TRBD1,TRBJ2-1,CASRTTGDSEQFF,TGTGCCAGCAGAACTACAGGGGACAGTGAGCAGTTCTTC
-,TRBV9,-,TRBJ1-5,CASSVEPFSNQPQHF,TGTGCCAGCAGCGTAGAACCGTTTAGCAATCAGCCCCAGCATTTT
-,TRBV25-1,TRBD1,TRBJ2-7,CASLPGQGAWEQYF,TGTGCCAGCTTGCCTGGCCAGGGGGCGTGGGAGCAGTACTTC
once,TRBV7-2,TRBD1,TRBJ2-5,CASSLATGGWETQYF,TGTGCCAGCAGCTTAGCAACAGGGGGCTGGGAGACCCAGTACTTC
-,TRBV6-2/TRBV6-3,TRBD2,TRBJ2-3,CASSYLAGALSDTQYF,TGTGCCAGCAGTTACCTAGCGGGGGCCCTTTCCGATACGCAGTATTTT
-,TRBV5-1,TRBD2,TRBJ2-3,CASSSHLAGGLQSQYF,TGCGCCAGCAGCTCACATCTAGCGGGAGGCCTACAATCGCAGTATTTT